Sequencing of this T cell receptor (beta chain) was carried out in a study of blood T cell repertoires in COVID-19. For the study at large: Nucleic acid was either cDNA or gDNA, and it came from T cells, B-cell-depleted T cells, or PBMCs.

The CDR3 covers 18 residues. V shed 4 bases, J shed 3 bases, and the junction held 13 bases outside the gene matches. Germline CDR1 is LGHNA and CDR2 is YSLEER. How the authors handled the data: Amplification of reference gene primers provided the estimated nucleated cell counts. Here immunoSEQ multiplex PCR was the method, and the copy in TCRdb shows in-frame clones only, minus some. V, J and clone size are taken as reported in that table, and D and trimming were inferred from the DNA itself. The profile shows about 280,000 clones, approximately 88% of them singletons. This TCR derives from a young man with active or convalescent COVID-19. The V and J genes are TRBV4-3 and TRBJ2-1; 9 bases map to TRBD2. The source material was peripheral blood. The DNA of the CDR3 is TGCGCCAGCAGCCTTCAGGCCGAGCCTAGCGGGGTCTACAATGAGCAGTTCTTC. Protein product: CASSLQAEPSGVYNEQFF.